This T cell receptor (beta chain) was sequenced in a study of tissue T cells after allogeneic stem cell transplantation. Across the study: Tissue samples with histologically apparent lymphocytes on H&E review were prioritized for sequencing.

The repertoire was sequenced with immunoSEQ multiplex PCR; TCRdb's copy has only in-frame clones and lacks some. The sample shows 20,000 to 30,000 clones, around four fifths of them seen only once. The CDR3 has 14 amino acids. V shed 3 bases and J shed 4 bases, with 10 bases lying between them. In germline, CDR1 is SGHRS, CDR2 YFSETQ. Comparators without hematopoietic cell transplant had other cancers, at least five gastrointestinal samples, and no known gastrointestinal disease. Autopsy tissues included GI tract, liver, skin and lymphoid organs. This receptor was obtained from a female donor older than 55 with lung cancer. Sequenced material: tissue from the ileum, taken at autopsy. The gene calls are TRBV5-1 and TRBJ1-4, with unresolved D. Here the CDR3 reads CASSSRAGNEKLFF. The CDR3 region has the DNA TGCGCCAGCAGCTCTCGGGCTGGTAATGAAAAACTGTTTTTT.